This entry is about one T cell receptor beta chain. As yet, its antigen is unknown. The sample belongs to a study of cytomegalovirus exposure and HLA in healthy donors. Overall study: Drawn from HLA-typed donors, roughly 87 million unique TCRs were held in an early data release. Study-level points and caveats: Researchers reported in a later analysis that common viral pathogens appeared linked to several top clusters. Later analysis identified around 15,000 TCR beta sequences associated with HLA alleles, using a false discovery rate threshold of 0.05.

With 60 Vbeta and 13 Jbeta primers, the PCR was carried out. Per the authors' pipeline: Unique TCR beta chains totaled about 73 million in a later count, with approximately 10 million of them shared. Sequencing was performed with immunoSEQ multiplex PCR; in TCRdb, only in-frame clones are kept and a portion is missing. Clone size and the V and J calls come from that table; the DNA yielded D and trimming. This listing includes around 80,000 clones. The clonotype comes from a boy aged 5-17 years in good health and CMV-seronegative. The specimen was PBMCs.

The CDR3 nucleotides are TGTGCCAGTAGGACAGCGGGGGGGCGGGGCTACACCTTC. Amino acids: CASRTAGGRGYTF. This chain links TRBV19 with TRBJ1-2, with a tentative D call TRBD1 (6 bases). Germline V gene lookup returns CDR1 LNHDA and CDR2 SQIVND (reference sequence). V was cut by 6 bases and J by 8 bases, with 16 bases left in between. The length of the CDR3 is 13 residues.